This T cell receptor (beta chain) stems from a study of T cell responses to AZD1222 COVID-19 vaccine. Assay: immunoSEQ multiplex PCR; the TCRdb copy retains only in-frame clones and omits some. Seen here are roughly 120,000 clones, about 87% observed once, and the top ten hold 4.4%. This clone was picked up a small number of times. The source material was peripheral blood, sampled on day 0 of AZD1222 vaccination. This receptor was obtained from an adult in good health.

CDR3 loop: CASSEVIGTGSNSPLHF. The CDR3 bases are TGTGCCAGCAGTGAAGTAATAGGGACAGGTTCAAATTCACCCCTCCACTTT. V and J are TRBV6-1 and TRBJ1-6; TRBD1 aligns across 8 bases. This CDR3 is 17 amino acids long. In germline, CDR1 is MNHNS, CDR2 SASEGT. V lost 1 base and J lost 7; bases outside the gene matches: 9.